The source of this T cell receptor beta chain is a study of cytomegalovirus exposure and HLA in healthy donors. Both 60 Vbeta primers and 13 Jbeta primers went into the PCR. Assay: immunoSEQ multiplex PCR; the TCRdb copy retains only in-frame clones and omits some. The repertoire consists of over 150,000 clones, with approximately 80% occurring once and the leading ten covering around 5.2%. Germline values: CDR1 SQVTM, CDR2 ANQGSEA. V shed 5 bases, J shed 10 bases, and the junction held 17 bases outside the gene matches. There are 14 residues in the CDR3. The rearrangement uses TRBV29-1 and TRBJ2-7, with 7 bases identical to TRBD2. The TCR was taken from a woman between 35 and 50 years old in good health and CMV-seropositive. The source material was PBMCs. The CDR3 loop reads CSVSQGLSGRLQYF. CDR3 bases: TGCAGCGTTTCCCAAGGGCTTAGCGGGCGCCTACAGTACTTC.